A single sample gave rise to the 17 T cell receptor beta chains below, sequenced in a study of T-cell reconstitution after alpha-beta-depleted transplantation in children. Researchers prepared the TCRbeta library using unique molecular identifiers, the study reports. From the PCR reads, TCRdb called clonotypes with MiXCR, one entry per CDR3 protein. Among 450,000 to 500,000 distinct CDR3 sequences listed, roughly an eighth were seen once. This sample comprised PBMCs from the stem cell graft donor, obtained from the stem cell graft. The origin of the receptors is a human donor who donated a stem cell graft to a child with combined immunodeficiency.

V and J are TRBV30 and TRBJ1-3; D perhaps matches TRBD1 (5 bases). The CDR3 runs 13 residues. Trimming removed 5 bases from V and 4 bases from J, with 12 bases in between. From germline, CDR1 is GTSNPN and CDR2 SVGIG (reference sequence). The CDR3 bases are TGTGCCTGGGACAGTCAAATAGGAAACACCATATATTTT. This encodes CAWDSQIGNTIYF.

At least ten counts were recorded for this clonotype. This CDR3 is CATSDPRGSNDNEQFF. The CDR3 DNA reads as TGTGCCACCAGTGACCCCCGCGGGAGTAACGACAATGAGCAGTTCTTC. This chain links TRBV24-1 with TRBJ2-1; 7 bases agree with TRBD2. J was trimmed by 5 bases and V by 4 bases; bases with no gene match: 10. CDR3 length equals 16 residues. Germline V gene data show CDR1 as KGHDR and CDR2 as SFDVKD.

The chain combines TRBV29-1 with TRBJ2-5; perhaps TRBD2 as D (6 bases). Trimming pared 7 bases from V and 2 bases from J, leaving 20 bases between. This CDR3 is 15 amino acids long. Germline CDR1 SQVTM, CDR2 ANQGSEA. This chain's CDR3 is CSALEAASAQETQYF. CDR3 sequence (DNA): TGCAGCGCCCTCGAGGCGGCTAGCGCTCAAGAGACCCAGTACTTC.

The V gene is TRBV6-1, the J gene TRBJ1-4; D not resolved. V shed 8 bases and J shed 7 bases, with 14 bases lying between them. The germline CDR1 and CDR2 sequences are MNHNS and SASEGT. This CDR3 comprises 13 residues. CDR3 sequence reads: CASRGNSGEKLFF. The CDR3 nucleotides are TGTGCCAGCCGAGGGAACAGTGGTGAAAAACTGTTTTTT.

The chain employs TRBV7-9 and TRBJ2-5; D perhaps matches TRBD1 (6 bases). Germline assignment: CDR1 SEHNR and CDR2 FQNEAQ (reference sequence). V lost 3 bases and J 0 bases, leaving 14 bases between the germline ends. The CDR3 has 16 amino acids. The CDR3 sequence is CASSLRRGQNQETQYF. The CDR3 DNA follows: TGTGCCAGCAGCTTGAGGCGTGGACAGAACCAAGAGACCCAGTACTTC.

This clonotype occurred a few times. The CDR3 region has the DNA TGTGCCATCAGTGAGTCGAGTAAAGGGGACAGGGGCCTTTGGGGAGCTCAGCCCCAGCATTTT. Its translation is CAISESSKGDRGLWGAQPQHF. The V gene is TRBV10-3, the J gene TRBJ1-5, with 10 nucleotides matching TRBD1. This CDR3 is 21 amino acids long. Unmatched junction bases numbered 20, after V lost 0 bases and J lost 6 bases. Germline V lookup: CDR1 ENHRY, CDR2 SYGVKD.

This clonotype was detected a few times. The rearrangement uses TRBV12-3 or TRBV12-4 and TRBJ1-5; tentative D call: TRBD1 (6 bases). The CDR3 spans 16 residues. Trimming removed 6 bases from V and 4 bases from J, with 19 bases in between. The CDR3 sequence is CASSPGAGERNQPQHF. DNA for the CDR3: TGTGCCAGCAGCCCAGGGGCCGGGGAAAGGAATCAGCCCCAGCATTTT.

This clonotype was seen a few times. This sequence joins TRBV12-3 or TRBV12-4 and TRBJ2-7, with D possibly matching TRBD2 (5 bases). The V and J ends lost 4 bases and 3 bases respectively, with 13 bases between them. CDR3 length: 14 amino acids. CDR3 nucleotide sequence: TGTGCCAGCAGTTCGCAAACTACTAGCTACGAGCAGTACTTC. This encodes CASSSQTTSYEQYF.

This clonotype was seen just once. One end of the junction varies from germline; a read error may be responsible. This chain uses TRBV7-9 with TRBJ2-6; TRBD1 aligns across 8 bases. The CDR3 totals 17 residues. Germline values: CDR1 SEHNR, CDR2 FQNEAQ (reference sequence). CDR3 amino acids: CASSRTGSFSGANALTF. For the CDR3, the DNA is TGTGCCAGCAGCAGGACAGGGAGTTTCTCTGGGGCCAACGCCCTGACTTTC.

V gene TRBV5-4 combines with J gene TRBJ2-7; D call uncertain. The V end was cut by 3 bases, the J end by 0 bases, with 13 bases between. CDR1 is SGHNT, CDR2 YYREEE, per germline (reference sequence). The CDR3 is made up of 15 amino acids. CDR3 sequence: CASSSYSSSSYEQYF. Written as DNA, the CDR3 is TGTGCCAGCAGCTCCTACAGCTCGAGCTCCTACGAGCAGTACTTC.

At least ten counts were recorded for this clonotype. The chain couples TRBV12-3 or TRBV12-4 to TRBJ2-3; 8 positions match TRBD2. The CDR3 is 17 amino acids. Losses at the gene ends were 2 bases for V and 0 bases for J; bases not matched to a gene: 7. The CDR3 bases are TGTGCCAGCAGTTTATCCGTAGCGGGGCCAAGCACAGATACGCAGTATTTT. Translated, it gives CASSLSVAGPSTDTQYF.

The chain couples TRBV11-3 to TRBJ2-1; D gene unclear. There are 15 residues in the CDR3. Trimming cost V 7 bases and J 0 bases, with 13 bases left between them. Germline assignment: CDR1 SGHNT and CDR2 YENEEA. The CDR3 reads CASTPSTSSYNEQFF. The CDR3 nucleotides read TGTGCCAGCACCCCGTCAACGAGCTCCTACAATGAGCAGTTCTTC.

V usage is TRBV20-1 and J usage is TRBJ2-7, with D perhaps matching TRBD1 (6 bases). CDR3 length: 13 amino acids. The V end was cut by 6 bases, the J end by 3 bases, with 15 bases between. Germline-derived CDR1 and CDR2 are DFQATT and SNEGSKA (reference sequence). The CDR3 spells CSARTGRGYEQYF. The DNA for the CDR3 is TGCAGTGCGAGAACAGGGAGAGGCTACGAGCAGTACTTC.

About this clonotype: A much larger clone lies one base from this, so it may be a read error. The chain joins TRBV9 to TRBJ2-3; D call uncertain. Trimming shortened V by 2 bases and J by 0 bases, and 4 bases separated the two germline ends. This CDR3 is 13 amino acids long. Per germline, CDR1 SGDLS and CDR2 YYNGEE. The CDR3 protein is CASSVRSTDTQYF. CDR3 coding DNA: TGTGCCAGCAGCGTCCGTAGCACAGATACGCAGTATTTT.

This clonotype was seen a handful of times. J is TRBJ2-1 and V is TRBV9; TRBD2 agrees at 7 bases. The trim removed 4 bases at V and 7 bases at J, leaving 11 bases unmatched. Germline CDR1 SGDLS, CDR2 YYNGEE. The CDR3 loop spans 15 amino acids. Here the CDR3 DNA reads TGTGCCAGCAGCCCCGAAACGGGGGGTAGTAATGAGCAGTTCTTC. Protein sequence: CASSPETGGSNEQFF.

This clonotype was observed at least ten times. The chain joins TRBV6-5 to TRBJ2-7; no clear D gene. In germline, CDR1 is MNHEY, CDR2 SVGAGI. The CDR3 has 11 residues. V was clipped by 5 bases and J by 5 bases, with 7 bases between them. The CDR3 DNA is TGTGCCAGCAGTCGAAAAGACGAGCAGTACTTC. This codes for CASSRKDEQYF.

The table lists this clonotype with a few counts. The chain couples TRBV20-1 to TRBJ1-2; TRBD1 matches 7 bases. The length of the CDR3 is 13 residues. V lost 1 base and J lost 8; bases outside the gene matches: 7. Germline CDR1 is DFQATT and CDR2 is SNEGSKA (reference sequence). The CDR3 loop reads CSARATGVGGYTF. The CDR3 nucleotides read TGCAGTGCTAGAGCAACAGGGGTAGGGGGCTACACCTTC.